The 30 T cell receptor beta chains in this list originate from one sample, sequenced in a study of long-term antiretroviral therapy in people with HIV. The assay used was immunoSEQ (version v3.0), run at survey level. TCRdb's table, derived via immunoSEQ multiplex PCR, lists solely in-frame clones and lacks some. The data show about 30,000 clones, with 94% seen just once and 2.7% held by the top ten. The source material was unsorted PBMCs, sampled around 7.4 years after starting antiretroviral therapy. Receptor source: a man aged 45-65 years with HIV.

The chain uses TRBV10-3 and TRBJ2-3; D gene uncertain. Trimming stripped 7 bases from V and 1 base from J, with 6 bases between. CDR1 is ENHRY and CDR2 is SYGVKD in the germline V gene. The CDR3 loop spans 12 amino acids. Here the CDR3 DNA reads TGTGCCATCAACGCAGGCACAGATACGCAGTATTTT. Translating gives CAINAGTDTQYF.

V is TRBV7-6 and J is TRBJ1-3; tentatively, D is TRBD1 (6 bases). The germline V gene encodes CDR1 SGHVS and CDR2 FNYEAQ. The germline V and J ends were trimmed by 5 bases and 4 bases, with 9 bases remaining between them. This CDR3 region has 13 residues. CDR3 sequence (DNA): TGTGCCAGCAGCCATGGACAGGGAAACACCATATATTTT. It translates to CASSHGQGNTIYF. The full variable domain, in which reference TRBV7-6 and TRBJ1-3 provide the parts outside the CDR3, is GAGVSQSPRYKVTKRGQDVALRCDPISGHVSLYWYRQALGQGPEFLTYFNYEAQQDKSGLPNDRFSAERPEGSISTLTIQRTEQRDSAMYRCASSHGQGNTIYFGEGSWLTVV.

The rearrangement joins TRBV5-6 to TRBJ2-6, with D possibly TRBD1 on 5 matching bases. Germline CDR1 is SGHDT and CDR2 is YYEEEE. The CDR3 spans 15 residues. V was shortened by 2 bases and J by 0 bases, with 6 bases between the two germline ends. In nucleotides, the CDR3 is TGTGCCAGCAGCTTCAGGGTCTCTGGGGCCAACGTCCTGACTTTC. Translated: CASSFRVSGANVLTF.

The chain uses TRBV19 and TRBJ2-7, with 9 nucleotides matching TRBD1. The CDR3 runs 14 residues. Trimming cost V 6 bases and J 2 bases; bases outside gene matches: 5. CDR1 and CDR2 (germline): LNHDA, SQIVND (reference sequence). CDR3 DNA: TGTGCCAGTAGGAGGACAGGGGTTACCTACGAGCAGTACTTC. Protein: CASRRTGVTYEQYF.

The chain combines TRBV9 with TRBJ2-2; D is unresolved. V lost 0 bases and J 2 bases, leaving 14 bases between the germline ends. CDR3 length: 17 amino acids. In germline, CDR1 is SGDLS, CDR2 YYNGEE. As DNA, the CDR3 is TGTGCCAGCAGCGTAGCCCAAAGTCCCCTAAACACCGGGGAGCTGTTTTTT. This codes for CASSVAQSPLNTGELFF.

This clone was picked up one time. V is TRBV27 and J is TRBJ1-2, with TRBD1 matching over 7 bases. V dropped 5 bases and J dropped 0; count of bases not matched to a gene: 6. The CDR3 totals 15 residues. The germline V gene has CDR1 MNHEY and CDR2 SMNVEV (reference sequence). The CDR3 DNA follows: TGTGCCAGCAGTAGCCGGGGACAGACTAACTATGGCTACACCTTC. It translates to CASSSRGQTNYGYTF.

The chain links TRBV5-1 to TRBJ2-7; D remains ambiguous. Per the germline V gene, CDR1 is SGHRS and CDR2 is YFSETQ. The V end lost 1 base, the J end lost 5 bases, and 7 bases lay between the germline ends. The CDR3 extends over 12 amino acids. The CDR3 DNA reads as TGCGCCAGCAGCTTGATGGGGAACGAGCAGTACTTC. This codes for CASSLMGNEQYF.

The chain links TRBV6-1 to TRBJ2-7; D not resolved. Germline assignment: CDR1 MNHNS and CDR2 SASEGT. The length of the CDR3 is 14 residues. V shed 6 bases and J shed 0 bases, with 12 bases lying between them. CDR3 amino acids: CASRETMSSYEQYF. The CDR3 DNA reads as TGTGCCAGCAGAGAAACAATGAGCTCCTACGAGCAGTACTTC.

This clone has just one count. CDR3: CASAGTGVYGYTF. Written as DNA, the CDR3 is TGTGCCAGCGCTGGGACAGGGGTCTATGGCTACACCTTC. V is TRBV6-1 and J is TRBJ1-2, with TRBD1 matching 10 bases. V dropped 8 bases and J dropped 4; count of bases not matched to a gene: 4. This CDR3 has 13 amino acids. Germline assignment: CDR1 MNHNS and CDR2 SASEGT.

This clone was picked up one time. V gene TRBV19 combines with J gene TRBJ2-7; D may correspond to TRBD1 or TRBD2 (5 bases each). Germline values: CDR1 LNHDA, CDR2 SQIVND (reference sequence). V was clipped by 6 bases and J by 3 bases, with 21 bases between them. The CDR3 runs to 16 residues. In nucleotides, the CDR3 is TGTGCCAGTAGGCCCTCCGGGACCTCAACCTACTACGAGCAGTACTTC. Translation gives CASRPSGTSTYYEQYF.

This clone has a single count. CDR3 nucleotide sequence: TGTGCCAGCAGCCCACGGACGACTAGCGAGCAGTACTTC. As protein: CASSPRTTSEQYF. V is TRBV7-9 and J is TRBJ2-7, with a weak D call TRBD2 (6 bases). The CDR3 runs 13 residues. CDR1 is SEHNR, CDR2 FQNEAQ, per germline (reference sequence). Trimming took 5 bases from V and 6 from J, leaving 14 bases between them.

The rearrangement uses TRBV11-3 and TRBJ2-5; no firm D call. Trimming cost V 5 bases and J 2 bases, with 12 bases left between them. The CDR3 loop spans 14 amino acids. Per the germline V gene, CDR1 is SGHNT and CDR2 is YENEEA. The chain's CDR3 is CASSLGYSQETQYF. The CDR3, as DNA: TGTGCCAGCAGCCTGGGGTACAGTCAAGAGACCCAGTACTTC.

The chain uses TRBV7-3 and TRBJ2-1; D uncertain. CDR3 length: 15 residues. V lost 6 bases, J lost 1 base, and 13 bases lay in between. Germline V gene data show CDR1 as SGHTA and CDR2 as FQGTGA. CDR3 coding DNA: TGTGCCAGCAGTCTGGACCCCGGGTCCTACAATGAGCAGTTCTTC. Protein product: CASSLDPGSYNEQFF.

The chain links TRBV9 to TRBJ2-5, with 8 bases fitting TRBD1. Germline V gene data show CDR1 as SGDLS and CDR2 as YYNGEE. The J segment lost 5 bases and the V segment lost 3 bases, leaving 6 bases of the junction unmatched. The CDR3 totals 14 residues. The CDR3 loop reads CASSADRGLETQYF. The CDR3 DNA sequence: TGTGCCAGCAGCGCCGACAGGGGACTGGAGACCCAGTACTTC.

This clone was seen once. V usage is TRBV6-5 and J usage is TRBJ1-4, with a possible D match to TRBD1 (5 bases). The V and J ends lost 5 bases and 7 bases respectively, with 14 bases between them. The germline V gene has CDR1 MNHEY and CDR2 SVGAGI. The CDR3 runs to 14 residues. The CDR3 DNA reads TGTGCCAGCAGTGCACCAGGGAAGAGTGAAAAACTGTTTTTT. Amino acid sequence: CASSAPGKSEKLFF.

This chain links TRBV11-2 with TRBJ1-1, with a weak D call TRBD1 (6 bases). Germline V gene data show CDR1 as SGHAT and CDR2 as FQNNGV. This CDR3 is built from 14 residues. V was pared by 3 bases and J by 1 base, with 9 bases between. CDR3 sequence reads: CASSFIRGNTEAFF. The CDR3 region has the DNA TGTGCCAGCAGCTTCATCAGGGGGAACACTGAAGCTTTCTTT.

The V and J genes are TRBV28 and TRBJ1-2, with TRBD1 matching 8 bases. The CDR3 spans 15 residues. CDR1 and CDR2 (germline): MDHEN, SYDVKM. V lost 5 bases, J lost 2 bases, and 7 bases stayed unmatched. The CDR3 reads CASSLRDRPNYGYTF. The CDR3 nucleotides read TGTGCCAGCAGTCTCCGGGACAGGCCAAACTATGGCTACACCTTC.

The chain combines TRBV6-1 with TRBJ2-7, with 9 bases lining up with TRBD2. The V and J ends lost 6 bases and 0 bases, in that order; junction bases with no gene match: 3. Germline V gene sequence: CDR1 MNHNS, CDR2 SASEGT. This CDR3 contains 14 residues. The CDR3 reads CASSAGGTSYEQYF. As DNA, the CDR3 is TGTGCCAGCAGCGCGGGGGGGACCTCCTACGAGCAGTACTTC.

The chain links TRBV5-1 to TRBJ2-3; D may match TRBD1 or TRBD2 (5 bases each). Germline CDR1 reads SGHRS; CDR2 reads YFSETQ. Trimming removed 4 bases from V and 1 base from J, with 16 bases in between. The CDR3 runs 16 residues. The CDR3 spells CASSAGTFTGTDTQYF. The CDR3 DNA follows: TGCGCCAGCAGCGCCGGGACCTTTACAGGCACAGATACGCAGTATTTT. Based on the CDR3 plus reference TRBV5-1 and TRBJ2-3, the full variable domain is KAGVTQTPRYLIKTRGQQVTLSCSPISGHRSVSWYQQTPGQGLQFLFEYFSETQRNKGNFPGRFSGRQFSNSRSEMNVSTLELGDSALYLCASSAGTFTGTDTQYFGPGTRLTVL.

The genes are TRBV5-4 and TRBJ2-3, with TRBD2 as a possible D gene (5 bases). V dropped 0 bases and J dropped 6 bases, with 14 bases sitting between them. The CDR3 spans 15 residues. In germline, CDR1 is SGHNT, CDR2 YYREEE (reference sequence). As DNA, the CDR3 is TGTGCCAGCAGCTTGGAACGGGATTATGTCGATACGCAGTATTTT. It codes for CASSLERDYVDTQYF.

The chain links TRBV21-1 to TRBJ1-1; no check of the table's D call, TRBD1, against the DNA was made. TRBV21-1 counts as a pseudogene. This CDR3 contains 12 residues. In nucleotides, the CDR3 is TGTGCCAGCAGCAAAGGACAGTCTGAAGCTTTCTTT. It encodes CASSKGQSEAFF.

The rearrangement joins TRBV6-1 to TRBJ2-5, with 8 bases lining up with TRBD2. The J segment lost 5 bases and the V segment lost 6 bases, leaving 5 bases of the junction unmatched. The CDR3 is 13 amino acids. Germline V gives CDR1 MNHNS, CDR2 SASEGT. CDR3 DNA sequence: TGTGCCAGCAGACGAACGGGGGGGGAGACCCAGTACTTC. Translating gives CASRRTGGETQYF.

The chain links TRBV30 to TRBJ1-2; 10 nucleotides agree with TRBD1. This CDR3 is 13 amino acids long. V shed 8 bases and J 4 bases; nucleotides not matched to a gene: 7. CDR1 is GTSNPN, CDR2 SVGIG, per germline (reference sequence). The CDR3 DNA sequence: TGTGCCGGAAGACAGGGGGCGGTCTATGGCTACACCTTC. This encodes CAGRQGAVYGYTF.

The chain carries TRBV7-6 and TRBJ2-1; 7 positions match TRBD2. This CDR3 is 17 amino acids long. Germline values: CDR1 SGHVS, CDR2 FNYEAQ. V gave up 3 bases and J gave up 3 bases; unmatched junction bases: 11. The CDR3 loop is CASSLYSAGDGYNEQFF. As DNA, the CDR3 is TGTGCCAGCAGCTTGTACTCTGCGGGGGATGGCTACAATGAGCAGTTCTTC.

CDR3 coding DNA: TGTGCCAGCAGCTTAGCGTCAGGGTTAAGCTCCTACGAGCAGTACTTC. Translation: CASSLASGLSSYEQYF. V and J are TRBV7-2 and TRBJ2-7; possible D gene TRBD1, 5 bases. The germline V gene encodes CDR1 SGHTA and CDR2 FQGNSA. This CDR3 is built from 16 residues. Trimming took off 0 bases at V and 0 bases at J, with 12 bases between the two ends.

The chain combines TRBV30 with TRBJ2-2; maybe TRBD2 (6 bases). The ends were cut back, 3 bases at V and 4 bases at J, with 15 bases in the middle. Germline assignment: CDR1 GTSNPN and CDR2 SVGIG (reference sequence). This CDR3 region has 15 residues. The CDR3 region is CAWREPGLLTGELFF. As DNA, the CDR3 is TGTGCCTGGAGAGAACCCGGACTACTCACCGGGGAGCTGTTTTTT. The whole variable domain, filled in from reference TRBV30 and TRBJ2-2, reads SQTIHQWPATLVQPVGSPLSLECTVEGTSNPNLYWYRQAAGRGLQLLFYSVGIGQISSEVPQNLSASRPQDRQFILSSKKLLLSDSGFYLCAWREPGLLTGELFFGEGSRLTVL.

This chain joins TRBV9 and TRBJ2-6; D gene ambiguous. Looked up from germline, CDR1 is SGDLS and CDR2 is YYNGEE. CDR3 length equals 16 residues. The ends were cut back, 3 bases at V and 2 bases at J, with 12 bases in the middle. Here the CDR3 DNA reads TGTGCCAGCAGCGCCCTCGCTTCTCCTGGGGCCAACGTCCTGACTTTC. Its protein is CASSALASPGANVLTF.

The rearrangement uses TRBV6-5 and TRBJ2-3; 9 bases line up with TRBD2. The CDR3 consists of 14 residues. J gave up 4 bases and V 5 bases, and 4 bases lay outside the gene matches. Germline CDR1 and CDR2: MNHEY and SVGAGI. In DNA form, the CDR3 reads TGTGCCAGCAGTGGCGGGGGGGCCTCAGATACGCAGTATTTT. Residues: CASSGGGASDTQYF.

V usage is TRBV12-5 and J usage is TRBJ1-1; 7 nucleotides agree with TRBD1. Per the germline V gene, CDR1 is LGHNT and CDR2 is FRNRAP. Trimming cost V 7 bases and J 2 bases; bases outside gene matches: 13. The CDR3 spans 16 residues. The CDR3 sequence is CASDGTAPSRNTEAFF. CDR3 in DNA: TGTGCTAGTGATGGGACAGCCCCCTCCCGAAACACTGAAGCTTTCTTT.

The chain joins TRBV27 to TRBJ1-3, with D unclear. The V gene's germline CDR1 is MNHEY and CDR2 SMNVEV (reference sequence). There are 13 residues in the CDR3. The V end was cut by 4 bases, the J end by 2 bases, with 6 bases between. The chain's CDR3 is CASSSGTGNTIYF. DNA for the CDR3: TGTGCCAGCAGTTCGGGGACTGGAAACACCATATATTTT.